The rows below give T cell receptor beta chains drawn from one sample of a study of blood T cell repertoires in COVID-19. The protocol was immunoSEQ multiplex PCR, while the TCRdb copy is restricted to in-frame clones and leaves out a portion. The repertoire has 450,000 or so clones, less than 95% of them found once; the top ten carry 0.6% to 0.7%. Sequencing used PBMCs or T cells enriched from blood (not recorded which). These receptor sequences come from a man between 18 and 29 years old who had recovered from COVID-19. CDR3s include the opening cysteine and the closing phenylalanine or tryptophan. Each record gives: V gene, J gene, clone size, D gene, CDR3 protein, CDR3 DNA. D genes are given only for firm matches. A row's size may be missing; if present it is once, few, many or a size class.

>TRBV29-1|TRBJ2-5|.|TRBD1
CSVSDPPGGEETQYF
TGCAGCGTCTCTGACCCCCCAGGGGGCGAGGAGACCCAGTACTTC
>TRBV5-4|TRBJ1-2|.|.
CASIHGGKNYGYTF
TGTGCCAGCATCCATGGGGGGAAAAACTATGGCTACACCTTC
>TRBV12-3/TRBV12-4|TRBJ1-5|.|.
CASSTEGYQPQHF
TGTGCCAGCAGCACAGAGGGATATCAGCCCCAGCATTTT
>TRBV5-5|TRBJ2-3|.|TRBD1
CASSLETGVDTQYF
TGTGCCAGCAGCTTGGAAACAGGGGTAGATACGCAGTATTTT
>TRBV7-6|TRBJ2-1|.|TRBD1
CASSLLGTGAYNEQFF
TGTGCCAGCAGCTTACTTGGGACAGGGGCGTACAATGAGCAGTTCTTC
>TRBV7-2|TRBJ1-2|.|.
CASSLMIGKGRGDYGYTF
TGTGCCAGCAGCTTGATGATAGGAAAGGGCAGGGGAGACTATGGCTACACCTTC
>TRBV27|TRBJ2-7|.|.
CASSLFSDSRVWYEQYF
TGTGCCAGCAGTTTATTTTCGGACTCCCGCGTGTGGTACGAGCAGTACTTC
>TRBV5-1|TRBJ1-5|.|TRBD1
CASSLGSQGDQPQHF
TGCGCCAGCAGCTTGGGGAGCCAGGGGGATCAGCCCCAGCATTTT
>TRBV6-5|TRBJ1-1|.|TRBD1
CASRQGAWTEAFF
TGTGCCAGCAGACAGGGGGCTTGGACTGAAGCTTTCTTT
>TRBV27|TRBJ2-5|.|TRBD1
CASRGQGRKTQYF
TGTGCCAGCAGGGGACAGGGGAGGAAGACCCAGTACTTC
>TRBV19|TRBJ1-2|.|TRBD1
CASRLGQGPAGYTF
TGTGCCAGTAGGCTAGGACAGGGGCCAGCTGGCTACACCTTC
>TRBV4-1|TRBJ1-4|.|.
CASSQDRGRSNEKLFF
TGCGCCAGCAGCCAAGATCGTGGGAGGAGTAATGAAAAACTGTTTTTT
>TRBV6-5|TRBJ1-2|.|TRBD1
CASSYGPRGSYGYTF
TGTGCCAGCAGTTACGGACCCAGGGGGAGCTATGGCTACACCTTC
>TRBV5-1|TRBJ2-1|.|TRBD2
CASSLAGRGGNEQFF
TGCGCCAGCAGCTTGGCCGGGCGGGGGGGCAATGAGCAGTTCTTC
>TRBV2|TRBJ1-2|.|TRBD1
CASDRADPIGYTF
TGTGCCAGCGACAGGGCCGACCCTATTGGCTACACCTTC
>TRBV27|TRBJ2-7|.|.
CAAGRGFNEQYF
TGTGCCGCTGGCAGGGGATTCAACGAGCAGTACTTC
>TRBV9|TRBJ2-1|.|TRBD2
CASSPRTSGRALSYNEQFF
TGTGCCAGCAGCCCAAGGACTAGCGGGAGGGCCCTGTCCTACAATGAGCAGTTCTTC
>TRBV5-1|TRBJ1-2|.|TRBD1
CASSSDRAGGYTF
TGCGCCAGCAGTTCTGACAGGGCAGGAGGCTACACCTTC
>TRBV7-9|TRBJ1-4|.|.
CASSSTAHEKLFF
TGTGCCAGCAGCTCAACAGCTCACGAAAAACTGTTTTTT
>TRBV4-1|TRBJ1-1|.|.
CASSQLQGGGTEAFF
TGCGCCAGCAGCCAATTACAAGGTGGGGGGACTGAAGCTTTCTTT
>TRBV10-2|TRBJ1-2|once|.
CAIKMGGFRGYTF
TGCGCCATCAAAATGGGGGGGTTTCGGGGCTACACCTTC
>TRBV24-1|TRBJ2-7|.|TRBD2
CATSDPSGNYEQYF
TGTGCCACCAGTGATCCTAGCGGGAACTACGAGCAGTACTTC
>TRBV5-8|TRBJ2-4|.|TRBD1
CASSSRDRGNIQYF
TGTGCCAGCAGCTCAAGGGACAGGGGGAACATTCAGTACTTC
>TRBV15|TRBJ1-4|.|.
CATSRREKLFF
TGTGCCACCAGCAGGAGGGAAAAACTGTTTTTT
>TRBV5-1|TRBJ1-1|.|.
CASSYQGQNTEAFF
TGCGCCAGCAGCTATCAGGGTCAGAACACTGAAGCTTTCTTT
>TRBV7-3|TRBJ2-2|.|TRBD2
CASSLMGTSGATGELFF
TGTGCCAGCAGCTTAATGGGGACTAGCGGGGCAACCGGGGAGCTGTTTTTT
>TRBV11-1|TRBJ1-6|.|.
CASSYGTYHSPLHF
TGTGCCAGCAGCTACGGGACTTACCATTCACCCCTCCACTTT
>TRBV3-1/TRBV3-2|TRBJ2-5|.|.
CASSQDLPGWSVRETQYF
TGTGCCAGCAGCCAAGATCTTCCAGGGTGGTCGGTACGGGAGACCCAGTACTTC
>TRBV3-1/TRBV3-2|TRBJ1-2|few|.
CASSLLDPKRGGYTF
TGTGCCAGCAGCCTACTGGACCCAAAAAGGGGTGGCTACACCTTC
>TRBV6-1|TRBJ1-1|.|.
CASSEFQTVTEAFF
TGTGCCAGCAGTGAATTTCAAACGGTCACTGAAGCTTTCTTT
>TRBV5-1|TRBJ2-5|.|.
CASSGQGQETQYF
TGCGCCAGCAGCGGGCAGGGCCAAGAGACCCAGTACTTC
>TRBV2|TRBJ1-2|.|TRBD1
CASSPRQGAGGYTF
TGTGCCAGCAGCCCGCGACAGGGGGCTGGCGGCTACACCTTC
>TRBV7-9|TRBJ2-1|.|TRBD2
CASGTALAGEYNEQFF
TGTGCCAGCGGCACGGCACTAGCGGGTGAATACAATGAGCAGTTCTTC
>TRBV25-1|TRBJ2-1|.|TRBD1
CASSEPGTGGERYNEQFF
TGTGCCAGCTCGGAGCCCGGGACAGGGGGCGAAAGGTACAATGAGCAGTTCTTC
>TRBV6-5|TRBJ1-2|.|TRBD1
CASSYWATPDRDGYTF
TGTGCCAGCAGTTACTGGGCGACCCCGGACAGGGATGGCTACACCTTC
>TRBV5-1|TRBJ2-3|.|.
CASSWTVTDTQYF
TGCGCCAGCAGCTGGACAGTCACAGATACGCAGTATTTT
>TRBV5-4|TRBJ1-3|once|.
CASSPSPGSGNTIYF
TGTGCCAGCAGCCCATCACCAGGGTCTGGAAACACCATATATTTT
>TRBV5-1|TRBJ2-1|once|TRBD2
CASSLDAGDYNEQFF
TGCGCCAGCAGCTTGGACGCGGGAGACTACAATGAGCAGTTCTTC
>TRBV6-5|TRBJ1-3|.|.
CASSYSNSHSGNTIYF
TGTGCCAGCAGTTACTCGAACAGTCACTCTGGAAACACCATATATTTT
>TRBV3-1/TRBV3-2|TRBJ1-3|.|TRBD1
CASSRDQDRLSGNTIYF
TGTGCCAGCAGCCGGGACCAGGACAGGCTGTCTGGAAACACCATATATTTT
>TRBV6-5|TRBJ2-2|.|TRBD2
CASSYRGSRTGELFF
TGTGCCAGCAGTTACCGCGGGAGTCGGACCGGGGAGCTGTTTTTT
>TRBV28|TRBJ1-2|.|.
CASRGEEDTNYGYTF
TGTGCCAGCAGAGGAGAGGAAGATACTAACTATGGCTACACCTTC
>TRBV2|TRBJ1-5|.|.
CASSVGQPQHF
TGTGCCAGCAGTGTCGGGCAGCCCCAGCATTTT
>TRBV3-1/TRBV3-2|TRBJ1-2|.|.
CASSHSGSTGGYTF
TGTGCCAGCAGCCATTCGGGGTCCACGGGAGGCTACACCTTC
>TRBV5-1|TRBJ1-2|.|.
CASSSPRDNRPYGYTF
TGCGCCAGCAGCTCCCCCAGGGACAACCGCCCTTATGGCTACACCTTC
>TRBV6-2/TRBV6-3|TRBJ2-3|.|.
CASSYSTSVTDTQYF
TGTGCCAGCAGTTACTCGACTTCGGTCACAGATACGCAGTATTTT
>TRBV28|TRBJ2-1|.|TRBD1
CASSFQDRGRNEQFF
TGTGCCAGCAGTTTCCAGGACAGGGGGCGGAATGAGCAGTTCTTC
>TRBV4-2|TRBJ2-6|.|TRBD1
CASSLGQGDSGANVLTF
TGTGCCAGCAGCCTCGGACAGGGGGACTCTGGGGCCAACGTCCTGACTTTC
>TRBV15|TRBJ1-5|few|TRBD1
CATSRERTGVGQPQHF
TGTGCCACCAGCAGAGAAAGGACAGGGGTTGGGCAGCCCCAGCATTTT
>TRBV6-1|TRBJ1-2|.|.
CASSDNSVTGLFRYGYTF
TGTGCCAGCAGTGATAATTCAGTGACAGGCCTTTTTCGGTATGGCTACACCTTC
>TRBV12-3/TRBV12-4|TRBJ1-2|few|.
CASSKTGSYGYTF
TGTGCCAGCAGCAAGACAGGATCCTATGGCTACACCTTC
>TRBV10-3|TRBJ1-2|.|TRBD1
CAISESPGGDRGYTF
TGTGCCATCAGTGAGTCTCCAGGGGGCGATAGGGGCTACACCTTC
>TRBV28|TRBJ2-7|.|.
CASSREALSYEQYF
TGTGCCAGCAGTCGGGAAGCGTTATCCTACGAGCAGTACTTC
>TRBV18|TRBJ1-5|.|.
CASSPTFDRPQHF
TGTGCCAGCTCACCTACATTTGATCGGCCCCAGCATTTT
>TRBV10-2|TRBJ1-1|.|.
CASSNRENTEAFF
TGCGCCAGCAGCAACAGGGAGAACACTGAAGCTTTCTTT
>TRBV7-9|TRBJ2-7|.|TRBD1
CASSLGDRGGYEQYF
TGTGCCAGCAGCTTAGGAGACAGGGGGGGCTACGAGCAGTACTTC